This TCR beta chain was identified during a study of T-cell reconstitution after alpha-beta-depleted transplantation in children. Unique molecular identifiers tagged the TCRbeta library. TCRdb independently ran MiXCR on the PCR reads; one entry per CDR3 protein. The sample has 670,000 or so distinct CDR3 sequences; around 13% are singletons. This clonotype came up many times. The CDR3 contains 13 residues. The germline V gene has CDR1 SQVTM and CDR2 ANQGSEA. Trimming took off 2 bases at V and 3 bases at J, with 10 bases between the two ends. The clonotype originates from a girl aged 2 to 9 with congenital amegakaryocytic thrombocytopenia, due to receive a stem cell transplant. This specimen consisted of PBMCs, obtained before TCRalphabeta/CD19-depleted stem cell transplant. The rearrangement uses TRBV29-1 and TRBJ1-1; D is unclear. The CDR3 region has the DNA TGCAGCGTTGAATACCGGGATTACACTGAAGCTTTCTTT. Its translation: CSVEYRDYTEAFF.